This passage covers 3 T cell receptor beta chains from one sample sequenced in a study of blood T cell repertoires in COVID-19. The assay was immunoSEQ multiplex PCR, and TCRdb's table has in-frame clones only and misses some. The sample consists of some 72,000 clones, approximately 90% of them appearing once. Sequences were obtained from peripheral blood. The receptors here all came from a man between 50 and 59 years old with active COVID-19.

This chain joins TRBV4-1 and TRBJ2-1, with 7 bases lining up with TRBD1. Per germline, CDR1 MGHRA and CDR2 YSYEKL. CDR3 length: 15 amino acids. V trimming: 3 bases; J trimming: 8 bases; junction bases outside the gene matches: 10. The chain's CDR3 is CASSQVGVGTDEQFF. CDR3 nucleotides: TGCGCCAGCAGCCAGGTGGGGGTGGGGACAGATGAGCAGTTCTTC.

The chain has TRBV18 and TRBJ2-1, with 8 bases that match TRBD2. The CDR3 is 15 amino acids. After removal of 0 bases from V and 4 bases from J, the junction contained 2 bases not matched to a gene. Germline V gives CDR1 KGHSH, CDR2 LQKENI. CDR3 region: CASSPPTSGYNEQFF. DNA of the CDR3: TGTGCCAGCTCACCACCAACTAGCGGATACAATGAGCAGTTCTTC.

The J gene is TRBJ2-2, the V gene TRBV5-1; no clear D gene. The CDR3 contains 12 residues. Germline lookup yields CDR1 SGHRS and CDR2 YFSETQ. V was cut by 0 bases and J by 8 bases, with 5 bases left in between. The CDR3 DNA is TGCGCCAGCAGCTTGGGGCCGGGGGAGCTGTTTTTT. It encodes CASSLGPGELFF.